This TCR beta chain was captured by sequencing in a study of beta chain features in type 1 diabetes. This clone occurred many times. Its antigen remains unidentified. The isolated RNA, all of it, was reverse transcribed, so expressed TCRB transcripts were what got sequenced. Some clones are missing from TCRdb's copy, which holds only in-frame ones; the method was immunoSEQ multiplex PCR. The sample contains more than 100,000 clones, about a sixth of which appear only once. Overall study findings and caveats: Shorter TCRB CDR3s, moderately but significantly so, marked every one of the four CD4+ subsets in Type 1 diabetes patients.

Via CD45RO/CCR7/CD25/CD127/CD95/CD27, cells of the CD4+ naive, central memory, regulatory and stem cell-like memory subsets were sorted. Sequencing used central memory CD4+ T cells from blood. This sequence originates from a man aged 30 to 45 with type 1 diabetes.

CDR3 nucleotide sequence: TGCGCCAGCAGCCAGACCACAGGGGACTATGGCTACACCTTC. It encodes CASSQTTGDYGYTF. The chain employs TRBV4-3 and TRBJ1-2, with 7 bases matching TRBD1. The CDR3 length is 14 residues. The J segment lost 3 bases and the V segment lost 3 bases, leaving 4 bases of the junction unmatched. CDR1 and CDR2 (germline): LGHNA, YSLEER.